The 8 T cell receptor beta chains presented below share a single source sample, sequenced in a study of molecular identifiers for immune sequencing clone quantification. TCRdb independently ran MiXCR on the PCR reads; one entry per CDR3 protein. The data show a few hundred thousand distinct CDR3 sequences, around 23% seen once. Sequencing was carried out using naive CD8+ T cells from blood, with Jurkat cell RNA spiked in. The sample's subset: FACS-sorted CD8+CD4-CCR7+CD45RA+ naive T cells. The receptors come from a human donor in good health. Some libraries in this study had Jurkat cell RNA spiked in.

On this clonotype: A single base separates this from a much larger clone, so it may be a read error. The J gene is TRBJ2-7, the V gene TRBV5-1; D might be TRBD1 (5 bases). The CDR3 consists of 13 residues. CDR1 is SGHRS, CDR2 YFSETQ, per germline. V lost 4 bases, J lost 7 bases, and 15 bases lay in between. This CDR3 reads CASSVAGFGEQYF. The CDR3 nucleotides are TGCGCCAGCAGCGTGGCAGGGTTTGGGGAGCAGTACTTC.

The CDR3 protein is CASSHGLAGGRTDTQYF. Here the CDR3 DNA reads TGCGCCAGCAGCCATGGCTTAGCGGGGGGGCGTACAGATACGCAGTATTTT. The chain has TRBV4-1 and TRBJ2-3; 11 bases line up with TRBD2. Trimming at V came to 3 bases and at J to 3 bases, leaving 8 bases not matched to a gene. Germline V gene sequence: CDR1 MGHRA, CDR2 YSYEKL. The CDR3 is 17 amino acids.

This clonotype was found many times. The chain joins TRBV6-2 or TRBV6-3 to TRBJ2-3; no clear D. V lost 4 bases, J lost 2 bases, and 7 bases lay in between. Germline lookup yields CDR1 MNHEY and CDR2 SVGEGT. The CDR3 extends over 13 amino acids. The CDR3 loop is CASSSTFTDTQYF. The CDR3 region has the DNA TGTGCCAGCAGTTCAACTTTCACAGATACGCAGTATTTT.

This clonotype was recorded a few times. CDR3 region: CASSDSEQETQYF. The CDR3 region has the DNA TGTGCCAGCAGCGACAGTGAACAAGAGACCCAGTACTTC. J is TRBJ2-5 and V is TRBV7-9; maybe TRBD1 (5 bases). Germline V gives CDR1 SEHNR, CDR2 FQNEAQ (reference sequence). V was trimmed by 5 bases and J by 2 bases, leaving 9 bases between them. The CDR3 has 13 residues.

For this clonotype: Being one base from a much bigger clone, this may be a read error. The CDR3 DNA reads TGTTCCAGCAGCACCCGAAACGACAGGAGTGGGGAGACCCAGTACTTC. This translates into CSSSTRNDRSGETQYF. The rearrangement links TRBV7-2 to TRBJ2-5; D is perhaps TRBD1 (6 bases). The germline gives CDR1 SGHTA, CDR2 FQGNSA. This CDR3 comprises 16 residues. Supplemented by reference TRBV7-2 and TRBJ2-5, the full variable domain reads GAGVSQSPSNKVTEKGKDVELRCDPISGHTALYWYRQSLGQGLEFLIYFQGNSAPDKSGLPSDRFSAERTGGSVSTLTIQRTQQEDSAVYLCSSSTRNDRSGETQYFGPGTRLLVL.

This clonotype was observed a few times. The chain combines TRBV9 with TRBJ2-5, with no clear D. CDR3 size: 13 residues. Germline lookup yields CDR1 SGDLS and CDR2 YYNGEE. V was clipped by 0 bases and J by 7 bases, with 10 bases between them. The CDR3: CASSVDGLGTQYF. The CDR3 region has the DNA TGTGCCAGCAGCGTAGACGGTCTGGGGACCCAGTACTTC. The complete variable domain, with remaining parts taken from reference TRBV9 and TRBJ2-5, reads DSGVTQTPKHLITATGQRVTLRCSPRSGDLSVYWYQQSLDQGLQFLIQYYNGEERAKGNILERFSAQQFPDLHSELNLSSLELGDSALYFCASSVDGLGTQYFGPGTRLLVL.

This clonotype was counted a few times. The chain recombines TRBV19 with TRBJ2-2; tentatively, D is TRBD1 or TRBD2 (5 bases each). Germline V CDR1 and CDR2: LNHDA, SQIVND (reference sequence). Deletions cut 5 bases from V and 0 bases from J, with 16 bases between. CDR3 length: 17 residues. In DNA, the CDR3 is TGTGCCAGTAGTCCAGGGAGCGGCTGGCCGAACACCGGGGAGCTGTTTTTT. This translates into CASSPGSGWPNTGELFF.

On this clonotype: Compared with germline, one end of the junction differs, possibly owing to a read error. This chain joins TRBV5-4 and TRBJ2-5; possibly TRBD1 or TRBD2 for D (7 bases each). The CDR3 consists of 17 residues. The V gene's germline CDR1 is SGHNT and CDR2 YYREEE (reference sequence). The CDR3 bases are TGTGCCGGCAGCTTGGTGGCAGGGGGAGGGTTTCAAGAGACCCAGTACTTC. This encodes CAGSLVAGGGFQETQYF.